The clone carrying this T cell receptor (beta chain) occurred a few times. Its specificity is unknown. Relative to the germline gene, one junction end is altered; a read error may explain this. The record originates from a study of cytomegalovirus exposure and HLA in healthy donors. Whole-study context: In a later analysis, it was reported that the 110 or so validation repertoires had been produced on the same platform as the roughly 700 repertoires belonging to the first cohort.

Produced via immunoSEQ multiplex PCR; TCRdb's table is partial and in-frame only. This repertoire shows about 200,000 clones, 70% to 85% found once; its top ten account for over 10%. The CDR3 is 12 residues long. CDR1 is SSHAT and CDR2 is FNYEAQ in the germline V gene (reference sequence). The study's findings and limits: The CMV antigen specificity of a few CMV-associated chains was confirmed through in vitro analysis. Whilst most TCR sequences proved rare, a subset of public TCRs occurred across many donors. It was reportedly the case that the classifier diagnosed cytomegalovirus status with high specificity and sensitivity.

The V and J genes are TRBV7-7 and TRBJ2-5; D gene unclear. The source of this sequence is a woman in her thirties in good health and CMV-seropositive. The sequenced sample consisted of PBMCs. The CDR3 spells CASSLDGETQYF. CDR3 DNA: TGTGCTAGCAGCTTAGACGGGGAGACCCAGTACTTC.